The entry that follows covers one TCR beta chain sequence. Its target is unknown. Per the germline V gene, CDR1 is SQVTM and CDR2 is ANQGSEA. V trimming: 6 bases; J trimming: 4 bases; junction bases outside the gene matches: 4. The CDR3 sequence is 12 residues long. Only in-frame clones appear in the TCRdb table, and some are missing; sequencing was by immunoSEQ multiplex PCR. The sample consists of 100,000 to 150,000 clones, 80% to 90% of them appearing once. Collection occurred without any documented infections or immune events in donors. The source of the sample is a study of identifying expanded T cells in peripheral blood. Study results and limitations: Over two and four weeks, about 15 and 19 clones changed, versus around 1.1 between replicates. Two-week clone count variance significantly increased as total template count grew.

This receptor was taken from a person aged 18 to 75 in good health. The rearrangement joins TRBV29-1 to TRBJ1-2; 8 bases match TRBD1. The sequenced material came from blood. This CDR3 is CSVGQGGYGYTF. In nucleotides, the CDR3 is TGCAGCGTCGGACAGGGTGGCTATGGCTACACCTTC.